The T cell receptor beta chain under discussion was sequenced for a study of cytomegalovirus exposure and HLA in healthy donors. Regarding the study as a whole: The CMV antigen specificity of a few CMV-associated chains was confirmed through in vitro analysis. A missense DCLRE1C variant was associated with V- and J-gene trimming of TCR beta chains in a later analysis, and an independent cohort replicated the association. There was a cluster of highly shared sequence variants that was likely a sequencing artifact.

The PCR used 60 Vbeta and 13 Jbeta primers. Authors' processing steps: In a later analysis, the count reached some 83 million unique TCR beta chains, with about 9.9 million shared. Assay: immunoSEQ multiplex PCR; the TCRdb copy retains only in-frame clones and omits some. That table furnishes V, J and clone size, whereas the DNA furnished D and trimming. This sample has 57,000 or so clones, with around 70% found just once. The CDR3 loop spans 12 amino acids. Looked up from germline, CDR1 is SGHTA and CDR2 is FQGNSA. Regarding this clone: Antigen unknown.

The chain recombines TRBV7-2 with TRBJ2-5, with a tentative D call TRBD2 (6 bases). The end of the DNA aligns better with TRBJ2-7, so the J call may be wrong. The source is a woman aged 55-69 years in good health and CMV-seropositive. The specimen sequenced was PBMCs. The CDR3 loop reads CASSQGGDEQYF. CDR3 sequence (DNA): TGTGCCAGCAGTCAGGGCGGGGACGAGCAGTACTTC.